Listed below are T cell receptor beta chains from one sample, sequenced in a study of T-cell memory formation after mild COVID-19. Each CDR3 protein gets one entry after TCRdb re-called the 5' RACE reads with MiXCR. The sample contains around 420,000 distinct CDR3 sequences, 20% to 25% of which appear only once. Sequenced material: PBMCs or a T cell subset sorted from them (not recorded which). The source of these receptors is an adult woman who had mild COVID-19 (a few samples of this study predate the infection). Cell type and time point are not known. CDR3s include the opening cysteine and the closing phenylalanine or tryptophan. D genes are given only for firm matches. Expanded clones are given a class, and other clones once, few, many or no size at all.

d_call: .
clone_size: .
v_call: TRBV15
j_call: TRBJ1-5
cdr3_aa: CATSRAPSEPQHF
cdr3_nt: TGTGCCACCAGCAGAGCCCCCAGTGAGCCCCAGCATTTT

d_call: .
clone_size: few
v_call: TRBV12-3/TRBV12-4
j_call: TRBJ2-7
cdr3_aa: CASRRGTQSPYEQYF
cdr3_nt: TGTGCCAGCAGGCGCGGGACCCAGAGCCCCTACGAGCAGTACTTC

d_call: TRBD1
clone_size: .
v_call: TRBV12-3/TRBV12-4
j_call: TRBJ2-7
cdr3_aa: CASSRDSLSGQYF
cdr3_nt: TGTGCCAGCAGCCGGGACAGTTTATCAGGGCAGTACTTC

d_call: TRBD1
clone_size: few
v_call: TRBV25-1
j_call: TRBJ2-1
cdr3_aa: CASSERDSEQFF
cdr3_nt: TGTGCCAGCAGTGAAAGGGACAGCGAGCAGTTCTTC

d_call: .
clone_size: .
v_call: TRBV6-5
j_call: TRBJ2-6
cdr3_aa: CASSHRASGANVLTF
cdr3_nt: TGTGCCAGCAGTCACAGGGCATCTGGGGCCAACGTCCTGACTTTC

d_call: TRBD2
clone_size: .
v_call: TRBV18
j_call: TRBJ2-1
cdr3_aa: CASSPRSSGTLNEQFF
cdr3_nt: TGTGCCAGCTCACCAAGGAGTAGCGGGACACTCAATGAGCAGTTCTTC

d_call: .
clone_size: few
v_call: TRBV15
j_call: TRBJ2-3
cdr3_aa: CATSRPVLSTDTQYF
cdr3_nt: TGTGCCACCAGCAGACCCGTCTTGAGCACAGATACGCAGTATTTT

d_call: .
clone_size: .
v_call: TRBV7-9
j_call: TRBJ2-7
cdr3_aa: CASSQTGEQYF
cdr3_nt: TGTGCCAGCAGCCAGACGGGCGAGCAGTACTTC

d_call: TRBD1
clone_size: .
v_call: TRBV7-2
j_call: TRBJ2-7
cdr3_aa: CASSLRGRLHEQYF
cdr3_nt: TGTGCCAGCAGCTTAAGGGGGCGCCTCCACGAGCAGTACTTC

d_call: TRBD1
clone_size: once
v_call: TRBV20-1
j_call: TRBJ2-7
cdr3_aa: CSSETGVAYEQYF
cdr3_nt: TGCAGTTCCGAGACAGGGGTCGCCTACGAGCAGTACTTC

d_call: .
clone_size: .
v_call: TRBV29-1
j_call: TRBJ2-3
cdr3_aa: CSAVSSGGLSTDTQYF
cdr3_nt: TGCAGCGCCGTAAGCAGCGGCGGGCTTAGCACAGATACGCAGTATTTT

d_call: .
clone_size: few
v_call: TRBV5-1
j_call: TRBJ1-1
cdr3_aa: CASSLVGEAEAFF
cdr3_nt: TGCGCCAGCAGCTTGGTAGGGGAAGCTGAAGCTTTCTTT

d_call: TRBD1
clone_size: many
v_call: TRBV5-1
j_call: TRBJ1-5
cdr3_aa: CASSLSGQENQPQHF
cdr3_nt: TGCGCCAGCAGCTTGTCCGGACAGGAGAATCAGCCCCAGCATTTT

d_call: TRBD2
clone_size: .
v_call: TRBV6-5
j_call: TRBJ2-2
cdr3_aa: CASSELAGPTTGELFF
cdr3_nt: TGTGCCAGCAGTGAACTAGCGGGACCGACCACCGGGGAGCTGTTTTTT

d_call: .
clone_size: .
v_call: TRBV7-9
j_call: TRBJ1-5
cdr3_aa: CASSPGGRQPQHF
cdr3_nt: TGTGCCAGCTCCCCGGGGGGCAGACAGCCCCAGCATTTT

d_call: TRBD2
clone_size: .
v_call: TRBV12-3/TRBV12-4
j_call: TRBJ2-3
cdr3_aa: CASNQPSGGVSDTQYF
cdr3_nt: TGTGCCAGCAACCAGCCTAGCGGGGGGGTATCAGATACGCAGTATTTT

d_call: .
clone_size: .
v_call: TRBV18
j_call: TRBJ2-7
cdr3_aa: CASSGGAGAYEQYF
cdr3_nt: TGTGCCAGCTCAGGGGGCGCCGGGGCCTACGAGCAGTACTTC

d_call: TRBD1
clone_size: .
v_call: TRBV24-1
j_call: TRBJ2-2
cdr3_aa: CASGTGKAGELFF
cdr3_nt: TGTGCCTCCGGGACAGGGAAGGCCGGGGAGCTGTTTTTT

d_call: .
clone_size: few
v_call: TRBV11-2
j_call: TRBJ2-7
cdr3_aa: CASSLGFRSEKNEQYF
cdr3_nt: TGTGCCAGCAGCTTAGGATTTAGGTCCGAAAAGAACGAGCAGTACTTC

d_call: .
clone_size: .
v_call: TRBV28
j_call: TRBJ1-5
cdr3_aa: CASSFELLNQPQHF
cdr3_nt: TGTGCCAGCAGTTTCGAGCTTCTCAATCAGCCCCAGCATTTT

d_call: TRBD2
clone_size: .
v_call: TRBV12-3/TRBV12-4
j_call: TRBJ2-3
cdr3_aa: CASSLSLAADTQYF
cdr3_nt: TGTGCCAGCAGTTTGTCGCTAGCGGCGGATACGCAGTATTTT

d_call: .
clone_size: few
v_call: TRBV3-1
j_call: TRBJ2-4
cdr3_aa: CASSQDRAKNIQYF
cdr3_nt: TGTGCCAGCAGTCAGGACCGTGCCAAAAACATTCAGTACTTC

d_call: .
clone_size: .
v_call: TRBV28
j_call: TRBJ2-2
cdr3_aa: CASTPLGPGTGELFF
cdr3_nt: TGTGCCAGCACCCCTTTGGGGCCGGGCACCGGGGAGCTGTTTTTT

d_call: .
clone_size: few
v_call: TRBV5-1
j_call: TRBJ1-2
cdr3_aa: CASSFYLSEHGYTF
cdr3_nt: TGCGCCAGCAGCTTTTACCTAAGTGAACATGGCTACACCTTC

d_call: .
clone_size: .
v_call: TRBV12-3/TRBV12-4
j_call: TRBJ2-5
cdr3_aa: CASSPGLALTETQYF
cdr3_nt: TGTGCCAGCAGTCCAGGGCTAGCGTTAACAGAGACCCAGTACTTC

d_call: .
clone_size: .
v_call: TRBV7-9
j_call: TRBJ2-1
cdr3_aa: CASSPSFHNEQFF
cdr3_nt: TGTGCCAGCAGCCCCTCCTTTCATAACGAGCAGTTCTTC

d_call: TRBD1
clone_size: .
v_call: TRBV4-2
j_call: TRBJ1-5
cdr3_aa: CASSQGTGGPYQPQHF
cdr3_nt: TGTGCCAGCAGCCAAGGGACAGGGGGCCCTTATCAGCCCCAGCATTTT

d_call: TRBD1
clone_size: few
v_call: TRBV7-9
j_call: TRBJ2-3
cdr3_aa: CASSQTGPSADTQYF
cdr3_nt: TGTGCCAGCAGCCAGACAGGGCCCAGCGCAGATACGCAGTATTTT

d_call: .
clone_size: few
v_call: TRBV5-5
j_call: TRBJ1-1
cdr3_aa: CASRFDMGNTEAFF
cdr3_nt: TGTGCCAGCAGATTTGACATGGGAAACACTGAAGCTTTCTTT

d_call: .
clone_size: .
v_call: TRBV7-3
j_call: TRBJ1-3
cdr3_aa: CASSPRGGRFSGNTIYF
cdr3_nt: TGTGCCAGCAGCCCTCGTGGAGGCCGTTTCTCTGGAAACACCATATATTTT

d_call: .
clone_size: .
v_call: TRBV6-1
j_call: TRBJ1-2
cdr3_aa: CASQNRDFYGYTF
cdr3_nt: TGTGCCAGCCAGAACAGGGATTTCTATGGCTACACCTTC

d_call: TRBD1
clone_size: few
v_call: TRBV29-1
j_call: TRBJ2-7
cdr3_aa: CSVDGTDYEQYF
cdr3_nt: TGCAGCGTGGACGGGACAGACTACGAGCAGTACTTC

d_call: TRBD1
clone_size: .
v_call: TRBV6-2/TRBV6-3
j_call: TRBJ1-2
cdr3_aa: CASSRGQTQGYTF
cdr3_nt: TGTGCCAGCAGTCGGGGACAGACGCAGGGCTACACCTTC

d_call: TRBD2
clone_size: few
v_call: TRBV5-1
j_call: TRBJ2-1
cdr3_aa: CASSLVPISGSNEQFF
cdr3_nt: TGCGCCAGCAGCTTGGTTCCCATTAGCGGGTCAAATGAGCAGTTCTTC

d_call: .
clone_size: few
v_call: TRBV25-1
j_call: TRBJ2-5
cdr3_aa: CASSEWTGETQYF
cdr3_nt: TGTGCCAGCAGTGAATGGACGGGGGAGACCCAGTACTTC

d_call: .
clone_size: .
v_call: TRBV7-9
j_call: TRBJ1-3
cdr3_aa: CASSPDLGSGNTIYF
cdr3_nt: TGTGCCAGCAGCCCCGACTTAGGCTCTGGAAACACCATATATTTT

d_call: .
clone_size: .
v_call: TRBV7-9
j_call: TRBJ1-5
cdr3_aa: CASSSQIQPQHF
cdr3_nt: TGTGCCAGCAGCTCCCAAATTCAGCCCCAGCATTTT

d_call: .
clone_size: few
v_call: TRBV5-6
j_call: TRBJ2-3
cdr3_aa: CASSAGTYTDTQYF
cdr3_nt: TGTGCCAGCAGCGCCGGGACTTACACAGATACGCAGTATTTT

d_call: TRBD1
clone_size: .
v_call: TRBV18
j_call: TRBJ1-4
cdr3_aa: CASSLRDRGEKLFF
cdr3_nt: TGTGCCAGCTCACTCCGGGACAGGGGAGAAAAACTGTTTTTT

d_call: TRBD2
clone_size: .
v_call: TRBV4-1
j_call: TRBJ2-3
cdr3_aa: CASSQDRASGRRDTQYF
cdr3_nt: TGCGCCAGCAGCCAAGATCGGGCTAGCGGGAGGAGAGATACGCAGTATTTT

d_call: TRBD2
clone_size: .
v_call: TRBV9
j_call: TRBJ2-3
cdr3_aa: CASSVGRTSGAADTQYF
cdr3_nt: TGTGCCAGCAGCGTAGGGAGGACTAGCGGGGCTGCAGATACGCAGTATTTT

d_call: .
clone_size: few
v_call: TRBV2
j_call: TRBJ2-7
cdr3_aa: CASSSPLEGQYEQYF
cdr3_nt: TGTGCCAGCAGTTCCCCCCTGGAAGGACAGTACGAGCAGTACTTC

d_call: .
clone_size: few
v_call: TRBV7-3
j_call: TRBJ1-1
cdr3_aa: CASADTGEVGTEAFF
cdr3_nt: TGTGCCAGCGCTGACACCGGCGAAGTGGGCACTGAAGCTTTCTTT

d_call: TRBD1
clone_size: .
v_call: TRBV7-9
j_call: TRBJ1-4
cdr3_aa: CASSPGQGGHEKLFF
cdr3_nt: TGTGCCAGCAGCCCAGGACAGGGCGGTCATGAAAAACTGTTTTTT

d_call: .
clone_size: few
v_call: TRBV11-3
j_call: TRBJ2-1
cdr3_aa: CASSKDGSPNNEQFF
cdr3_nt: TGTGCCAGCAGCAAAGACGGAAGCCCTAACAATGAGCAGTTCTTC

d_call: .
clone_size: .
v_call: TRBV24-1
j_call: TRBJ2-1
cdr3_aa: CATVNEQFF
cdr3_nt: TGTGCCACCGTGAATGAGCAGTTCTTC

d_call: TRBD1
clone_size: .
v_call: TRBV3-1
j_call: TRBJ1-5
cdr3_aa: CASSAGTVNNQPQHF
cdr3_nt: TGTGCCAGCAGCGCCGGGACAGTTAACAATCAGCCCCAGCATTTT

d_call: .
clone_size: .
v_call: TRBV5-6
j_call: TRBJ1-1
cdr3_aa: CASSQILVNTEAFF
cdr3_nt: TGTGCCAGCAGCCAGATACTAGTGAACACTGAAGCTTTCTTT

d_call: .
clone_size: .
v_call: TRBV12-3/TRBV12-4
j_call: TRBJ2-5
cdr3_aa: CASSFAHQETQYF
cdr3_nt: TGTGCCAGCAGTTTTGCCCACCAAGAGACCCAGTACTTC

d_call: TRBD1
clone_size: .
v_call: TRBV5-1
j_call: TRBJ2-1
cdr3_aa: CASSPRDRADTSYNEQFF
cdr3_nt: TGCGCCAGCAGCCCCCGGGACAGGGCTGATACTTCCTACAATGAGCAGTTCTTC

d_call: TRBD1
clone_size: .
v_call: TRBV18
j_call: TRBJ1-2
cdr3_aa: CASSPPRGQGQNYGYTF
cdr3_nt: TGTGCCAGCTCACCACCGCGGGGACAGGGACAGAACTATGGCTACACCTTC

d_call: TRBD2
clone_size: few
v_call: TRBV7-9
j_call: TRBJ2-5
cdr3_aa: CASSWTSGNQETQYF
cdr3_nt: TGTGCCAGCAGCTGGACTAGCGGGAACCAAGAGACCCAGTACTTC

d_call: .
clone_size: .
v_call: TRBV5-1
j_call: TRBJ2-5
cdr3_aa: CATARLPQETQYF
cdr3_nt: TGCGCCACTGCTCGGCTACCTCAAGAGACCCAGTACTTC

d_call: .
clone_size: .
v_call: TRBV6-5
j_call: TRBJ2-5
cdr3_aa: CASSYSSGRSGETQYF
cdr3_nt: TGTGCCAGCAGTTACTCGTCAGGGAGGAGCGGAGAGACCCAGTACTTC

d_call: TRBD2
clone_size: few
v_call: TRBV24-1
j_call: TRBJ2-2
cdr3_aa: CATSDPGLAGAGELFF
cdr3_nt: TGTGCCACCAGTGACCCGGGACTAGCGGGAGCTGGGGAGCTGTTTTTT

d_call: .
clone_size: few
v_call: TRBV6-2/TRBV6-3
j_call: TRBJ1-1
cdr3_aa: CASSFGATEAFF
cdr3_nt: TGTGCCAGCAGTTTCGGGGCCACTGAAGCTTTCTTT

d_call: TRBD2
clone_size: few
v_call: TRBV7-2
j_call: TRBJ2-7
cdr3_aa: CASSSPGLAGVGEQYF
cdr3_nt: TGTGCCAGCAGCTCACCGGGACTAGCGGGAGTAGGTGAGCAGTACTTC

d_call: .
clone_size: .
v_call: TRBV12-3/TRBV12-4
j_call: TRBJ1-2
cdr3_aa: CASTWEEDYGYTF
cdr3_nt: TGTGCCAGCACCTGGGAGGAAGACTATGGCTACACCTTC

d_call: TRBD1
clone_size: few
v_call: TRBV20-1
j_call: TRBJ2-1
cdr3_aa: CSARPLRGRLNEQFF
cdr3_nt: TGCAGTGCTAGACCACTCAGGGGGCGATTGAATGAGCAGTTCTTC